The clone carrying this T cell receptor (beta chain) appeared a single time. Here immunoSEQ multiplex PCR was the method, and the copy in TCRdb shows in-frame clones only, minus some. The sample has roughly 250,000 clones; approximately 86% are singletons. Germline V gives CDR1 SGHNT, CDR2 YYREEE (reference sequence). This CDR3 is built from 14 residues. V lost 4 bases and J lost 0, with 10 bases in between. The data derive from a study of blood T cell repertoires in COVID-19. Study at large: The United States, Italy and Spain supplied acute and convalescent COVID-19 samples. Sample material is recorded as cDNA or gDNA derived from T cells, B-cell-depleted T cells, or PBMCs.

Sequencing was carried out using peripheral blood. The sequence came from a man aged 35-49 years who had recovered from COVID-19. The chain has TRBV5-4 and TRBJ1-1; TRBD1 might be the D (5 bases). CDR3 region: CASSLGHMNTEAFF. The CDR3 bases are TGTGCCAGCAGCCTAGGACATATGAACACTGAAGCTTTCTTT.